This T cell receptor (beta chain) emerged from a study of blood T cell repertoires in COVID-19. About the study: Acute and convalescent COVID-19 specimens originated in the United States, Italy and Spain. The analysed material was cDNA or gDNA that came from T cells, B-cell-depleted T cells, or PBMCs.

TCRdb's copy holds only in-frame clones and misses some; the assay was immunoSEQ multiplex PCR. The table has roughly 310,000 clones, approximately 91% seen once. The participants were between about 18 and 90 years old and came from 24 US areas. Clinical history reported by participants formed the basis on which cohorts were assigned. Germline values: CDR1 MNHEY, CDR2 SMNVEV (reference sequence). The CDR3 has 13 residues. Trimming pared 8 bases from V and 2 bases from J, leaving 13 bases between. The rearrangement links TRBV27 to TRBJ2-7; weak D call: TRBD1 (5 bases). The source material was PBMCs or T cells enriched from blood (not recorded which). This sequence was found in a woman between 40 and 55 years old who had recovered from COVID-19. The CDR3 coding sequence is TGTGCCAGCTCTCCCAGGACACCCTACGAGCAGTACTTC. Its translation is CASSPRTPYEQYF.